Shown below are 5 T cell receptor beta chains from a single sample sequenced in a study of human T cells and chemical hapten exposure. Indicated time point: pre-sensitization, week 0. The treatment denotes: therapeutic diphenylcyclopropenone sensitization with weekly scalp DPC. In TCRdb, the RACE reads were re-called with MiXCR into one record per CDR3 protein. The sample yields about 110,000 distinct CDR3 sequences, less than 15% seen once. The sample was whole blood, taken in connection with sensitization to the hapten diphenylcyclopropenone (DPC). Source of these receptors: a woman aged 45 to 65 with alopecia areata. Some clones in this sample may be carry-over from other donors' samples.

In its sample, this clonotype was seen a few times. This chain links TRBV6-6 with TRBJ2-1, with 12 bases aligning to TRBD2. Germline V CDR1 and CDR2: MNHNY, SVGAGI (reference sequence). V shed 4 bases, J shed 8 bases, and the junction held 12 bases outside the gene matches. This CDR3 spans 17 amino acids. The CDR3 here is CASSFTLAGGPSYEQFF. The CDR3 nucleotides are TGTGCCAGCAGTTTCACCCTAGCGGGAGGGCCGAGTTATGAGCAGTTCTTC.

This clonotype came up many times. The rearrangement joins TRBV11-2 to TRBJ2-1, with 8 bases lining up with TRBD1. This CDR3 region has 16 residues. Germline lookup yields CDR1 SGHAT and CDR2 FQNNGV. J gave up 9 bases and V 5 bases, and 15 bases lay outside the gene matches. CDR3 DNA sequence: TGTGCCAGCAGCCCCCGCAGGGGGCCGGTATCTGGTGAGCAGTTCTTC. Amino acids: CASSPRRGPVSGEQFF.

This clonotype was observed at least ten times. V gene TRBV12-3 or TRBV12-4 combines with J gene TRBJ2-7; D unresolved. With 2 bases removed from V and 7 bases from J, the gap between germline ends came to 12 bases. This CDR3 has 13 residues. The CDR3 loop reads CASSLIGTGEQYF. The CDR3 DNA reads TGTGCCAGCAGTTTAATAGGAACTGGGGAGCAGTACTTC.

The chain is built from TRBV27 and TRBJ2-7; possible D gene TRBD2, 5 bases. Between the trimmed V and J ends, which lost 4 bases and 2 bases, there was a span of 12 bases. Germline CDR1 reads MNHEY; CDR2 reads SMNVEV (reference sequence). The CDR3 is 14 amino acids. The CDR3 reads CASSSPSRTYEQYF. The CDR3 DNA reads TGTGCCAGCAGTTCCCCTAGCAGAACCTACGAGCAGTACTTC.

The chain is built from TRBV12-3 or TRBV12-4 and TRBJ2-7; 10 bases match TRBD2. The CDR3 sequence is 18 residues long. Trimming took 6 bases from V and 7 from J; bases not matched to a gene: 21. CDR3 coding DNA: TGTGCCAGCAGGATGACAGGGCCGTTTCTAGCGGGGGTCTTAGAGCAGTACTTC. This codes for CASRMTGPFLAGVLEQYF.